This T cell receptor (beta chain) was obtained from a study of response to subunit inactivated influenza vaccine. Study observations and caveats: The authors suggested that every seasonal influenza vaccination recruits few new T cells.

Germline CDR1 reads SGHTA; CDR2 reads FQGNSA. Trimming removed 2 bases from V and 0 bases from J; junction bases left unmatched: 2. This CDR3 has 15 amino acids. In its sample, this clonotype was seen many times. Its antigen is currently unknown. TCRdb ran MiXCR on the RT-PCR reads and lists one entry per CDR3 protein. The repertoire holds a few hundred thousand distinct CDR3 sequences, around 13% seen once, with around 10% in the top ten. V usage is TRBV7-2 and J usage is TRBJ2-3; the match to TRBD2 covers 7 bases. The TCR comes from a man aged 50 to 59 who received an inactivated influenza vaccine. The material was PBMCs from blood, obtained 12 days after vaccination. The CDR3: CASSLQRGSTDTQYF. CDR3 DNA: TGTGCCAGCAGCTTACAGCGGGGAAGCACAGATACGCAGTATTTT.